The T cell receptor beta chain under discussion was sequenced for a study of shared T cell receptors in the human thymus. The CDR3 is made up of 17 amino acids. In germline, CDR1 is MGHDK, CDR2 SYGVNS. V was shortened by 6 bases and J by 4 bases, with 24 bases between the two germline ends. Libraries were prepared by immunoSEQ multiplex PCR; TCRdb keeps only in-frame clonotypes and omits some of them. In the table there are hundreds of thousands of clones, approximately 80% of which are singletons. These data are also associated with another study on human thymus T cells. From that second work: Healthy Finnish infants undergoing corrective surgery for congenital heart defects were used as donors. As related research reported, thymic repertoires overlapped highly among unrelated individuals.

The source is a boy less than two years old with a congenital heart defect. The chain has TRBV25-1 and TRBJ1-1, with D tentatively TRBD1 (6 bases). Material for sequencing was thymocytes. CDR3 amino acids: CASSDRDNSLWGTEAFF. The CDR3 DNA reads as TGTGCCAGCAGCGACCGGGACAACTCCCTGTGGGGCACTGAAGCTTTCTTT.